The T cell receptor beta chain described here comes from a study of T cell changes during pregnancy in multiple sclerosis (dated by TCRdb to between 2018 and 2021). About the investigation overall: Changes in the T cell repertoire over the course of pregnancy were examined in this study in women with multiple sclerosis.

Remarks on this clone: The antigen this receptor binds is unknown. No base quality information exists; no much larger clone differs at one position.

Library prep was done by the immunoSEQ multiplex PCR assay. Entries here come from immuneACCESS through TCRdb and include only in-frame sequences with V and J called. Some clones fail to appear in such tables; in the studies checked, an unresolved V gene covers under half of the shortfall, and the cause of the remainder is unknown. For this sample the table gives around 20,000 clones, of which approximately 80% were detected only once. 15% to 17% of the sample belongs to the ten largest clones. The germline V gene gives CDR1 as MGHDK and CDR2 as SYGVNS. The CDR3, cysteine through phenylalanine, is 15 amino acids long. The only DNA kept is the CDR3, 45 bases in frame from the first base. V is pared back by 4 bases and J by 1 base, with 11 bases lying between the germline termini.

This material consisted of CD8+ T cells from peripheral blood mononuclear cells, taken in the first trimester of pregnancy. The chain uses TRBV25-1 and TRBJ1-5, with TRBD1 perhaps the D gene, on 6 matching bases. The clonotype was recovered from a female donor in good health, enrolled as a control in a pregnancy study. The nucleotide sequence reads as follows: TGTGCCAGCAGTGCCACAGGGAGAAGCAATCAGCCCCAGCATTTT. The resulting protein is CASSATGRSNQPQHF.